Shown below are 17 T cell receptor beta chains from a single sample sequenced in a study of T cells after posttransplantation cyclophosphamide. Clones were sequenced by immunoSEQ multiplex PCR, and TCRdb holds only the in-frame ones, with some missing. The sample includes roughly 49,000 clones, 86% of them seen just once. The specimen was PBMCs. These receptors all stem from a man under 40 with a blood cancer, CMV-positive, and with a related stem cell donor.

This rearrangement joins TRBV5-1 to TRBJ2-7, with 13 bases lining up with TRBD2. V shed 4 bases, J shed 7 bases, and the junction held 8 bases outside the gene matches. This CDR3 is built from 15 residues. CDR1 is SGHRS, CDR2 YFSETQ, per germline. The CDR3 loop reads CASSPGTSGTQEQYF. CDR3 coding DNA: TGCGCCAGCAGCCCGGGGACTAGCGGGACCCAAGAGCAGTACTTC.

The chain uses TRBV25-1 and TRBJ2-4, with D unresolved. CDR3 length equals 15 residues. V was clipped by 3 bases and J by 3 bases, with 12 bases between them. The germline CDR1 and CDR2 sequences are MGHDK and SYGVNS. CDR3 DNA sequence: TGTGCCAGCAGTGACCACACAAAAAGCAAAAACATTCAGTACTTC. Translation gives CASSDHTKSKNIQYF.

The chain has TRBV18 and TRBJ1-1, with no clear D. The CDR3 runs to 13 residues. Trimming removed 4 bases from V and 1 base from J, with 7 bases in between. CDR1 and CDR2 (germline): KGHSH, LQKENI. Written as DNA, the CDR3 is TGTGCCAGCTCACGGGAGGGGAACACTGAAGCTTTCTTT. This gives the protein CASSREGNTEAFF.

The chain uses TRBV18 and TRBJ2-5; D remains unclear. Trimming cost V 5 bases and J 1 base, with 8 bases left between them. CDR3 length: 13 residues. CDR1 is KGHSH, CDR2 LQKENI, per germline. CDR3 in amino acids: CASSASTQETQYF. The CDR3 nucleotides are TGTGCCAGCTCAGCCTCTACCCAAGAGACCCAGTACTTC.

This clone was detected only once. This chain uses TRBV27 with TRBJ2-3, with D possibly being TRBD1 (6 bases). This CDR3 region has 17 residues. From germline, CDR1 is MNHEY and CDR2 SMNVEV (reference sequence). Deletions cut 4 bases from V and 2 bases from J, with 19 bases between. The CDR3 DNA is TGTGCCAGCAGTTCGATTCGGACAGTGGTACACACAGATACGCAGTATTTT. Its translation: CASSSIRTVVHTDTQYF.

The CDR3 DNA sequence: TGTGCCAGTAGGGTCCCCGGGACAGGGATGAACACTGAAGCTTTCTTT. It specifies CASRVPGTGMNTEAFF. The chain is built from TRBV19 and TRBJ1-1; 9 bases fit TRBD1. With 6 bases clipped from V and 0 bases from J, the junction kept 8 bases outside the gene matches. The CDR3 is 16 amino acids. The germline CDR1 and CDR2 sequences are LNHDA and SQIVND (reference sequence).

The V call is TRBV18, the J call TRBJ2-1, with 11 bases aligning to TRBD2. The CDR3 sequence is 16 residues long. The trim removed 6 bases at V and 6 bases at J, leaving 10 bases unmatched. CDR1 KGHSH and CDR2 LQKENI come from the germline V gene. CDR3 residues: CASSPQLSGRANEQFF. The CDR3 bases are TGTGCCAGCTCCCCGCAACTTAGCGGGAGGGCCAATGAGCAGTTCTTC.

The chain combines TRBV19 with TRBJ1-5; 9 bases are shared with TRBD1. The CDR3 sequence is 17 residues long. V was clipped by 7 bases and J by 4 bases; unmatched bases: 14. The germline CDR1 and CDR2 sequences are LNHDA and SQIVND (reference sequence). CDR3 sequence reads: CASTKSGTGSLNQPQHF. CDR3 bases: TGTGCCAGTACCAAATCCGGGACAGGGTCCCTAAATCAGCCCCAGCATTTT.

The CDR3 here is CASSPPRTGVGTGELFF. DNA for the CDR3: TGTGCCAGCTCACCACCCAGGACAGGTGTAGGCACCGGGGAGCTGTTTTTT. The rearrangement links TRBV18 to TRBJ2-2, with TRBD1 matching over 7 bases. J gave up 4 bases and V 0 bases, and 8 bases lay outside the gene matches. Germline CDR1 and CDR2: KGHSH and LQKENI. This CDR3 has 17 amino acids.

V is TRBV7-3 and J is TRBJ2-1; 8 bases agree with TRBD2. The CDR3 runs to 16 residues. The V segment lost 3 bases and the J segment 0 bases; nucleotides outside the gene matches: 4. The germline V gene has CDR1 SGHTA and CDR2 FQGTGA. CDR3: CASSFTSGPSYNEQFF. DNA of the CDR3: TGTGCCAGCAGCTTTACTAGCGGACCCTCCTACAATGAGCAGTTCTTC.

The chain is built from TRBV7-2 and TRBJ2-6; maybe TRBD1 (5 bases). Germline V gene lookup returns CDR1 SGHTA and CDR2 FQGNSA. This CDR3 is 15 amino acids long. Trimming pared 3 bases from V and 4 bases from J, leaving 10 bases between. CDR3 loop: CASSFSGIGANVLTF. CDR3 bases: TGTGCCAGCAGCTTCTCAGGGATAGGGGCCAACGTCCTGACTTTC.

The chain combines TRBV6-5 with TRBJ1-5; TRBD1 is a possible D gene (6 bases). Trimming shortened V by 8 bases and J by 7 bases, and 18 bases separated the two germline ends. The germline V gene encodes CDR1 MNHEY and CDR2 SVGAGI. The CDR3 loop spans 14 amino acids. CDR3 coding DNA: TGTGCCAGCCGGGGGAGGGGGATGGGGCAGCCCCAGCATTTT. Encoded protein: CASRGRGMGQPQHF.

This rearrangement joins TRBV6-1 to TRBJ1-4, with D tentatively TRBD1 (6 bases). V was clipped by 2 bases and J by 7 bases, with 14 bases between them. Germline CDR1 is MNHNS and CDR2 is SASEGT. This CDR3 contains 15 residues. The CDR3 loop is CASSEKGGGAEKLFF. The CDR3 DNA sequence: TGTGCCAGCAGTGAAAAGGGGGGAGGGGCTGAAAAACTGTTTTTT.

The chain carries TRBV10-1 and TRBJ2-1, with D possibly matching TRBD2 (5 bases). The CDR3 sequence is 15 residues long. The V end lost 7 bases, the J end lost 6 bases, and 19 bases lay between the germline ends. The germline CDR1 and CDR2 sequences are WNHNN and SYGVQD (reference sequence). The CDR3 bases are TGCGCCAGCACTTCGACCCAGCGGCTTGGCAATGAGCAGTTCTTC. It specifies CASTSTQRLGNEQFF.

The CDR3 DNA follows: TGTGCCAGCAGCTTCGCAGCGGACTCCTACGAGCAGTACTTC. Its translation is CASSFAADSYEQYF. The V call is TRBV7-3, the J call TRBJ2-7; D might be TRBD2 (5 bases). The CDR3 contains 14 residues. V lost 3 bases and J lost 0, with 9 bases in between. The germline gives CDR1 SGHTA, CDR2 FQGTGA.

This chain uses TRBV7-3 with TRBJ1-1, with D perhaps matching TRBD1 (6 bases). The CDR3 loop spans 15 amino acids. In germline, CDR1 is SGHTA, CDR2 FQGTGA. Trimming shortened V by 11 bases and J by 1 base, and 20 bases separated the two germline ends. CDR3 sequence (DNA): TGTGCCGTTAAAAGGGACATTTCAGGGAACACTGAAGCTTTCTTT. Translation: CAVKRDISGNTEAFF.

CDR3 DNA sequence: TGTGCCAGCTCACCGTCAGGGGGTCTCACAGATACGCAGTATTTT. Translating gives CASSPSGGLTDTQYF. The chain links TRBV18 to TRBJ2-3, with 7 bases matching TRBD1. Looked up from germline, CDR1 is KGHSH and CDR2 is LQKENI. The CDR3 runs 15 residues. The J segment lost 2 bases and the V segment lost 3 bases, leaving 5 bases of the junction unmatched.